Detailed here is one TCR beta chain. A multiplex PCR was run with 60 Vbeta primers and 13 Jbeta primers. Some clones are missing from TCRdb's copy, which holds only in-frame ones; the method was immunoSEQ multiplex PCR. The data hold approximately 85,000 clones, with 80% observed a single time. This entry belongs to a study of cytomegalovirus exposure and HLA in healthy donors. The sequenced sample was PBMCs. This receptor was identified in a man in his fifties or sixties in good health and CMV-seropositive.

The CDR3 loop is CASSDGQGSYEQYF. CDR3 in DNA: TGTGCCAGCTCAGATGGACAGGGCTCCTACGAGCAGTACTTC. The rearrangement uses TRBV18 and TRBJ2-7, with 8 bases identical to TRBD1. Germline CDR1 and CDR2: KGHSH and LQKENI. J gave up 0 bases and V 5 bases, and 3 bases lay outside the gene matches. CDR3 size: 14 residues.